Below are 8 T cell receptor beta chains sequenced from a single sample in a study of Graves' ophthalmopathy and Graves' hyperthyroidism. The sequenced template was RNA, covering the TCR beta CDR3 region. The library came from an HTBI-primed first-round RT-PCR and a second-round multiplex PCR. TCRdb fed the multiplex PCR reads into MiXCR, producing one record per CDR3 protein. The sample holds around 400,000 distinct CDR3 sequences; under 25% are singletons and the top ten take under 3.5%. Sequences were obtained from peripheral blood. The receptors shown here come from a woman aged 18-29 years with stable Graves' hyperthyroidism.

This clonotype was seen many times. The chain is built from TRBV20-1 and TRBJ2-7, with 10 nucleotides matching TRBD2. CDR3 length equals 14 residues. Looked up from germline, CDR1 is DFQATT and CDR2 is SNEGSKA (reference sequence). The J segment lost 4 bases and the V segment lost 2 bases, leaving 5 bases of the junction unmatched. The CDR3: CSARPPTSGYEQYF. The CDR3 region has the DNA TGCAGTGCTAGACCGCCGACTAGCGGGTACGAGCAGTACTTC.

This sequence joins TRBV18 and TRBJ2-7; D remains unclear. The CDR3 runs to 16 residues. Germline V gene data show CDR1 as KGHSH and CDR2 as LQKENI. V was shortened by 5 bases and J by 6 bases, with 23 bases between the two germline ends. The CDR3 protein is CASSVGLIPGVLEQYF. The CDR3 nucleotides are TGTGCCAGCTCAGTTGGTTTAATTCCAGGCGTTCTCGAGCAGTACTTC.

This clonotype was seen more than once but under ten times. The chain is built from TRBV4-1 and TRBJ2-4, with TRBD2 matching over 16 bases. The V segment lost 2 bases and the J segment 2 bases; nucleotides outside the gene matches: 18. Germline V gene data show CDR1 as MGHRA and CDR2 as YSYEKL. This CDR3 is 23 amino acids long. CDR3 in amino acids: CASSQPRTGLAGGPRRPKNIQYF. In DNA form, the CDR3 reads TGCGCCAGCAGCCAACCCCGGACGGGACTAGCGGGAGGGCCGAGGCGGCCCAAAAACATTCAGTACTTC.

At least ten counts were recorded for this clonotype. The J gene is TRBJ1-5, the V gene TRBV6-5; a possible D gene is TRBD1 (5 bases). V was clipped by 4 bases and J by 1 base, with 17 bases between them. CDR3 size: 17 residues. CDR1 is MNHEY and CDR2 is SVGAGI in the germline V gene. DNA of the CDR3: TGTGCCAGCAGTTCGCAGACAGTCTTCGGAAGCAATCAGCCCCAGCATTTT. Its protein is CASSSQTVFGSNQPQHF.

This clonotype appeared many times. This sequence joins TRBV18 and TRBJ1-6, with D tentatively TRBD1 (5 bases). The CDR3 has 14 residues. Germline CDR1 KGHSH, CDR2 LQKENI. Trimming removed 3 bases at V and 4 bases at J, with 7 bases between. The CDR3 DNA sequence: TGTGCCAGCTCACCCGGGACTTATAATTCACCCCTCCACTTT. Translation gives CASSPGTYNSPLHF.

This clonotype was seen repeatedly, ten times or more. This chain uses TRBV12-3 or TRBV12-4 with TRBJ2-7; TRBD2 aligns across 7 bases. Trimming took 8 bases from V and 6 from J; bases not matched to a gene: 10. The length of the CDR3 is 13 residues. The CDR3 reads CASGTNGSGEQYF. The CDR3 DNA reads TGTGCCAGCGGGACTAACGGGAGTGGCGAGCAGTACTTC.

About this clonotype: Possible read error: a much larger clone is one base away. The gene calls are TRBV11-3 and TRBJ2-5; 8 bases align to TRBD1. The CDR3 loop spans 15 amino acids. Germline V CDR1 and CDR2: SGHNT, YENEEA. Written as DNA, the CDR3 is TGTACCAGCAGCTCCGGGACAGGCTACCAAGAGACCCAGTACTTC. Encoded protein: CTSSSGTGYQETQYF.

Comments on this clonotype: This sequence may be a read error, since a much larger clone differs from it by one base. This chain links TRBV20-1 with TRBJ1-1; a possible D gene is TRBD1 (5 bases). The germline CDR1 and CDR2 sequences are DFQATT and SNEGSKA (reference sequence). This CDR3 is 11 amino acids long. The CDR3 region has the DNA TGCAGTGCTAGACCGGGACTCGCGGCTTGCTTT. As protein: CSARPGLAACF.